The 23 T cell receptor beta chains reported below all come from one sample, sequenced in a study of vaccination effects on CD4 cells after COVID-19. Before sequencing took place, the ViraFEST assay used viral peptide pools to expand antigen-specific CD4+ T cells. The culture ran for around nine days before CD4+ T cells were isolated. PCR confirmed that the person was infected with SARS-CoV-2 between March and December 2020. Sequencing was performed with immunoSEQ multiplex PCR; in TCRdb, only in-frame clones are kept and a portion is missing. Of around 28,000 clones listed, around 79% were seen once; the top ten hold 15% to 20%. Their specific antigens are unknown. The specimen comprised CD4+ T cells from PBMCs cultured with HCoV-NL63 spike peptides, sampled before COVID-19 vaccination. Receptors originate from a human donor who had a prior SARS-CoV-2 infection.

V usage is TRBV19 and J usage is TRBJ1-2; 9 bases align to TRBD1. V lost 6 bases to trimming and J lost 4 bases; unmatched junction nucleotides: 9. The CDR3 has 15 amino acids. Germline V CDR1 and CDR2: LNHDA, SQIVND (reference sequence). CDR3 coding DNA: TGTGCCAGTAGATTCGGGACAGGGCTTCGCTATGGCTACACCTTC. This codes for CASRFGTGLRYGYTF.

This clone has a single count. The gene calls are TRBV7-2 and TRBJ2-3; 14 nucleotides align to TRBD2. J gave up 3 bases and V 5 bases, and 7 bases lay outside the gene matches. This CDR3 spans 17 amino acids. Germline-derived CDR1 and CDR2 are SGHTA and FQGNSA. Here the CDR3 reads CASSQRTSGGNTDTQYF. CDR3 in DNA: TGTGCCAGCAGCCAACGGACTAGCGGGGGGAATACAGATACGCAGTATTTT.

CDR3 in DNA: TGTGCCAGCAGTAGACCGGGACCAATATCGAACAATGAGCAGTTCTTC. This sequence encodes CASSRPGPISNNEQFF. The chain carries TRBV11-2 and TRBJ2-1, with D perhaps given as TRBD1 or TRBD2 (5 bases each). The V gene's germline CDR1 is SGHAT and CDR2 FQNNGV. The germline V and J ends were trimmed by 6 bases and 5 bases, with 20 bases remaining between them. This CDR3 has 16 amino acids.

V gene TRBV3-1 (or the pseudogene TRBV3-2) combines with J gene TRBJ2-7; possibly TRBD1 or TRBD2 for D (5 bases each). This CDR3 region has 14 residues. V was pared by 0 bases and J by 3 bases, with 9 bases between. Germline-derived CDR1 and CDR2 are LGHDT and YNNKEL (reference sequence). This CDR3 reads CASSQDGGGYEQYF. The CDR3 coding sequence is TGTGCCAGCAGCCAAGATGGGGGTGGCTACGAGCAGTACTTC.

The chain recombines TRBV7-8 with TRBJ2-2; 8 nucleotides align to TRBD1. The CDR3 runs 16 residues. Germline V CDR1 and CDR2: SGHVS, FQNEAQ. Losses at the gene ends were 5 bases for V and 0 bases for J; bases not matched to a gene: 5. The CDR3 DNA follows: TGTGCCAGCAGCCCGAGGACAGGGACGAACACCGGGGAGCTGTTTTTT. This codes for CASSPRTGTNTGELFF. Full variable domain (missing parts from reference TRBV7-8 and TRBJ2-2): GAGVSQSPRYKVAKRGQDVALRCDPISGHVSLFWYQQALGQGPEFLTYFQNEAQLDKSGLPSDRFFAERPEGSVSTLKIQRTQQEDSAVYLCASSPRTGTNTGELFFGEGSRLTVL.

The chain links TRBV18 to TRBJ2-3; 7 nucleotides align to TRBD2. This CDR3 is built from 15 residues. V shed 0 bases, J shed 4 bases, and the junction held 4 bases outside the gene matches. CDR1 and CDR2 from the germline V gene are KGHSH and LQKENI. The CDR3 is CASSPPASGSDTQYF. CDR3 sequence (DNA): TGTGCCAGCTCACCACCGGCTAGCGGATCAGATACGCAGTATTTT. The whole variable domain, remainder taken from reference TRBV18 and TRBJ2-3, is NAGVMQNPRHLVRRRGQEARLRCSPMKGHSHVYWYRQLPEEGLKFMVYLQKENIIDESGMPKERFSAEFPKEGPSILRIQQVVRGDSAAYFCASSPPASGSDTQYFGPGTRLTVL.

A single count supports this clone. This sequence joins TRBV19 and TRBJ2-1, with D perhaps matching TRBD2 (5 bases). V was pared by 5 bases and J by 8 bases, with 22 bases between. The length of the CDR3 is 16 residues. Germline V lookup: CDR1 LNHDA, CDR2 SQIVND (reference sequence). The CDR3 DNA reads as TGTGCCAGTAGTCCCTGGGGAGAAAAAAACAATTATGAGCAGTTCTTC. Its protein is CASSPWGEKNNYEQFF. Variable domain in full (rest from reference TRBV19 and TRBJ2-1): DGGITQSPKYLFRKEGQNVTLSCEQNLNHDAMYWYRQDPGQGLRLIYYSQIVNDFQKGDIAEGYSVSREKKESFPLTVTSAQKNPTAFYLCASSPWGEKNNYEQFFGPGTRLTVL.

The rearrangement joins TRBV4-1 to TRBJ2-3, with a tentative D call TRBD1 (6 bases). V lost 7 bases, J lost 4 bases, and 18 bases lay in between. The CDR3 loop spans 15 amino acids. CDR1 is MGHRA, CDR2 YSYEKL, per germline. The DNA for the CDR3 is TGCGCCAGCACTCCCGAGCCCAGGGGCTCAGATACGCAGTATTTT. As protein: CASTPEPRGSDTQYF.

The rearrangement joins TRBV7-3 to TRBJ1-1, with TRBD1 matching 11 bases. Looked up from germline, CDR1 is SGHTA and CDR2 is FQGTGA. The CDR3 loop spans 15 amino acids. V lost 5 bases and J lost 5; bases outside the gene matches: 7. The CDR3 sequence: CASSPGQGAWTEAFF. As DNA, the CDR3 is TGTGCCAGCAGCCCCGGACAGGGGGCATGGACTGAAGCTTTCTTT.

The J gene is TRBJ2-5, the V gene TRBV10-3; the match to TRBD2 covers 9 bases. With 3 bases clipped from V and 4 bases from J, the junction kept 0 bases outside the gene matches. Germline loops: CDR1 ENHRY, CDR2 SYGVKD. The CDR3 covers 13 residues. CDR3 sequence (DNA): TGTGCCATCAGTGAACTAGCGGGAGAGACCCAGTACTTC. It codes for CAISELAGETQYF.

DNA for the CDR3: TGTGCCAGCAGTTACGGACTGAATAATGAGCAGTTCTTC. It codes for CASSYGLNNEQFF. The chain carries TRBV6-4 and TRBJ2-1; possibly TRBD2 for D (5 bases). The CDR3 sequence is 13 residues long. The ends were cut back, 5 bases at V and 7 bases at J, with 12 bases in the middle. Germline-derived CDR1 and CDR2 are MRHNA and SNTAGT.

DNA of the CDR3: TGTGCCAGCAGCCCCGGGGGTAGTTACGAGCAGTACTTC. Translation gives CASSPGGSYEQYF. V and J are TRBV7-9 and TRBJ2-7; possible D gene TRBD2, 6 bases. The CDR3 has 13 amino acids. Germline V gene sequence: CDR1 SEHNR, CDR2 FQNEAQ (reference sequence). V was trimmed by 5 bases and J by 4 bases, leaving 12 bases between them. Supplemented by reference TRBV7-9 and TRBJ2-7, the full variable domain reads DTGVSQNPRHKITKRGQNVTFRCDPISEHNRLYWYRQTLGQGPEFLTYFQNEAQLEKSRLLSDRFSAERPKGSFSTLEIQRTEQGDSAMYLCASSPGGSYEQYFGPGTRLTVT.

V and J are TRBV5-4 and TRBJ2-1; 10 bases align to TRBD2. Germline CDR1 is SGHNT and CDR2 is YYREEE (reference sequence). The CDR3 is 15 residues long. J lost 1 base, V lost 4 bases, and 2 bases had no gene match. The CDR3 here is CASSLAGVSYNEQFF. CDR3 coding DNA: TGTGCCAGCAGCCTAGCGGGGGTGTCCTACAATGAGCAGTTCTTC. The full variable domain, with the rest looked up from reference TRBV5-4 and TRBJ2-1, is ETGVTQSPTHLIKTRGQQVTLRCSSQSGHNTVSWYQQALGQGPQFIFQYYREEENGRGNFPPRFSGLQFPNYSSELNVNALELDDSALYLCASSLAGVSYNEQFFGPGTRLTVL.

CDR3 amino acids: CASSEGRETQYF. In DNA form, the CDR3 reads TGCGCCAGCAGCGAGGGGAGAGAGACCCAGTACTTC. The gene calls are TRBV5-1 and TRBJ2-5; either TRBD1 or TRBD2 may supply D (5 bases each). This CDR3 contains 12 residues. V lost 4 bases and J 4 bases, leaving 8 bases between the germline ends. Germline V CDR1 and CDR2: SGHRS, YFSETQ.

This rearrangement joins TRBV5-1 to TRBJ1-6; TRBD1 agrees at 7 bases. CDR1 and CDR2 from the germline V gene are SGHRS and YFSETQ. The CDR3 loop spans 13 amino acids. With V trimmed by 2 bases and J by 8 bases, 1 base remained unmatched. The CDR3 region has the DNA TGCGCCAGCAGCTTAACAGGGGATTCACCCCTCCACTTT. It codes for CASSLTGDSPLHF.

This clone was recorded a few times. The chain recombines TRBV15 with TRBJ2-3; D possibly corresponds to TRBD1 (6 bases). V was shortened by 3 bases and J by 4 bases, with 20 bases between the two germline ends. This CDR3 is 17 amino acids long. Germline V lookup: CDR1 LNHNV, CDR2 YYDKDF (reference sequence). Here the CDR3 reads CATSRRIGGAEADTQYF. CDR3 coding DNA: TGTGCCACCAGCAGGAGGATTGGGGGCGCCGAAGCAGATACGCAGTATTTT.

This clone came up a few times. The rearrangement joins TRBV6-4 to TRBJ2-7, with 8 bases lining up with TRBD2. J was trimmed by 1 base and V by 6 bases; bases with no gene match: 8. The CDR3 totals 15 residues. Germline assignment: CDR1 MRHNA and CDR2 SNTAGT. The CDR3 sequence is CASSPAAGGSYEQYF. The CDR3, as DNA: TGTGCCAGCAGCCCCGCGGCGGGAGGTTCCTACGAGCAGTACTTC.

The V and J genes are TRBV7-2 and TRBJ2-1, with D hard to call. Germline-derived CDR1 and CDR2 are SGHTA and FQGNSA. The V and J ends lost 4 bases and 10 bases respectively, with 8 bases between them. The CDR3 is made up of 11 amino acids. CDR3 DNA: TGTGCCAGCAGCTGGGCCGGGGAGCAGTTCTTC. Translation: CASSWAGEQFF.

V usage is TRBV18 and J usage is TRBJ1-5, with D uncertain. The V gene's germline CDR1 is KGHSH and CDR2 LQKENI. V was cut by 4 bases and J by 1 base, with 5 bases left in between. This CDR3 contains 13 residues. CDR3 amino acids: CASSQDSNQPQHF. The CDR3 nucleotides are TGTGCCAGCTCACAGGACAGCAATCAGCCCCAGCATTTT.

This clone was seen more than once but under ten times. The chain joins TRBV2 to TRBJ2-1, with TRBD2 matching over 7 bases. CDR1 and CDR2 from the germline V gene are SNHLY and FYNNEI. The junction had 9 bases not matched to a gene; V was cut back by 4 bases and J by 9 bases. The CDR3 length is 14 residues. In DNA form, the CDR3 reads TGTGCCAGCAGTGTCCTTCCGGGGGGTTCTGAGCAGTTCTTC. It encodes CASSVLPGGSEQFF.

This sequence joins TRBV15 and TRBJ1-1; no reliable D call. V dropped 9 bases and J dropped 1 base, with 9 bases sitting between them. This CDR3 comprises 12 residues. CDR1 LNHNV and CDR2 YYDKDF come from the germline V gene (reference sequence). The CDR3 DNA reads as TGTGCCACTGCCGAAGGGAACACTGAAGCTTTCTTT. As protein: CATAEGNTEAFF.

The chain employs TRBV7-8 and TRBJ2-1, with unresolved D. Trimming removed 4 bases at V and 8 bases at J, with 15 bases between. This CDR3 is 14 amino acids long. Germline values: CDR1 SGHVS, CDR2 FQNEAQ. The CDR3 spells CASSSQGYGHEQFF. As DNA, the CDR3 is TGTGCCAGCAGCTCGCAAGGTTATGGGCATGAGCAGTTCTTC.

The chain recombines TRBV2 with TRBJ1-5, with 7 bases fitting TRBD1. V was pared by 1 base and J by 7 bases, with 4 bases of the junction left unmatched. In germline, CDR1 is SNHLY, CDR2 FYNNEI. This CDR3 region has 14 residues. The CDR3 nucleotides are TGTGCCAGCAGTGAAGGGCAGGGGGAGCAGCCCCAGCATTTT. This sequence encodes CASSEGQGEQPQHF.